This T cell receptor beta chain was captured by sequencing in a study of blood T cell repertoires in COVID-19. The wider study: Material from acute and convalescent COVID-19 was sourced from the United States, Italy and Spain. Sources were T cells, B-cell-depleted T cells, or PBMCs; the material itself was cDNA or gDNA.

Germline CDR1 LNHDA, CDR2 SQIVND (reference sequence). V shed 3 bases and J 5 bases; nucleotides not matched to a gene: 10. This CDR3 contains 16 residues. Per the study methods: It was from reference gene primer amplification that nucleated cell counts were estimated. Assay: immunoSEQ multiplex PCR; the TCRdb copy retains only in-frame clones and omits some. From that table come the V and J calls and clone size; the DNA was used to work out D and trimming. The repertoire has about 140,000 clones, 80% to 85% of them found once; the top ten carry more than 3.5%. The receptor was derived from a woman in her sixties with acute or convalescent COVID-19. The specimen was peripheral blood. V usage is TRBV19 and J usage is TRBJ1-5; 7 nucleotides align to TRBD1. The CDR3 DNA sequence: TGTGCCAGTAGTATCCGGATCGGGACAGAACATCAGCCCCAGCATTTT. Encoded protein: CASSIRIGTEHQPQHF. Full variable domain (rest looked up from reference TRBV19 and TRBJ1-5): DGGITQSPKYLFRKEGQNVTLSCEQNLNHDAMYWYRQDPGQGLRLIYYSQIVNDFQKGDIAEGYSVSREKKESFPLTVTSAQKNPTAFYLCASSIRIGTEHQPQHFGDGTRLSIL.